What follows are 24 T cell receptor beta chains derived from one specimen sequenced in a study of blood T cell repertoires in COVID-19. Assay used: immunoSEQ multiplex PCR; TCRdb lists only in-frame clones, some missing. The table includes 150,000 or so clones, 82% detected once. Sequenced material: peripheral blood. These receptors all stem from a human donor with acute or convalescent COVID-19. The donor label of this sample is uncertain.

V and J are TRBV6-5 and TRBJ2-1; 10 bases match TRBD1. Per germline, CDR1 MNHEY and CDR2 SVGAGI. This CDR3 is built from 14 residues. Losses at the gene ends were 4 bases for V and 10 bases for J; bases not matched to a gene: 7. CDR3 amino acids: CASSSGTGVLEQFF. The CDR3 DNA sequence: TGTGCCAGCAGTTCCGGGACAGGGGTCCTCGAGCAGTTCTTC.

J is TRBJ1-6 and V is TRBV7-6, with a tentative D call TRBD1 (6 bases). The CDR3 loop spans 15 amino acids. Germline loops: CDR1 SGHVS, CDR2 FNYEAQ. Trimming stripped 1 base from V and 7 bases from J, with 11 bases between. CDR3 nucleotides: TGTGCCAGCAGCTTAGTCCCCCAGGGGAATTCACCCCTCCACTTT. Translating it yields CASSLVPQGNSPLHF. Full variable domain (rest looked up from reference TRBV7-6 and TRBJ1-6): GAGVSQSPRYKVTKRGQDVALRCDPISGHVSLYWYRQALGQGPEFLTYFNYEAQQDKSGLPNDRFSAERPEGSISTLTIQRTEQRDSAMYRCASSLVPQGNSPLHFGNGTRLTVT.

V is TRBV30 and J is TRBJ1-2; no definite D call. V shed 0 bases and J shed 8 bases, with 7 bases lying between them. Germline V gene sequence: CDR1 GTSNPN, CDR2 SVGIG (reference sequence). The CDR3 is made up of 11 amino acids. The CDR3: CAWSVGGGYTF. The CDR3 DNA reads TGTGCCTGGAGTGTCGGCGGCGGCTACACCTTC.

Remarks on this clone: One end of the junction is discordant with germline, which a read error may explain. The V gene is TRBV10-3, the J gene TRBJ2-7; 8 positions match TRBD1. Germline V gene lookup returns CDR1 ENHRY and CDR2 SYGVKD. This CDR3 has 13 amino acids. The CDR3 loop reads CAIWTGTSNEQYF. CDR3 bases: TGTGCCATCTGGACAGGGACCTCCAACGAGCAGTACTTC.

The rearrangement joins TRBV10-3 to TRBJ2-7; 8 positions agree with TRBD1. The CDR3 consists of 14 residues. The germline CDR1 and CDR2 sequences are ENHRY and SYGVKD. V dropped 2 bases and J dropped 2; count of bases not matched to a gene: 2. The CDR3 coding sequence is TGTGCCATCAGTGAGGAGACAGGGGCCTACGAGCAGTACTTC. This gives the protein CAISEETGAYEQYF.

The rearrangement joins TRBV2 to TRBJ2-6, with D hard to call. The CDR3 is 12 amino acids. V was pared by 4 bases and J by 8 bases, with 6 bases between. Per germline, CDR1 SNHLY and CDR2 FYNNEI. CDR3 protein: CASSVLTNVLTF. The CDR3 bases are TGTGCCAGCAGTGTATTAACCAACGTCCTGACTTTC.

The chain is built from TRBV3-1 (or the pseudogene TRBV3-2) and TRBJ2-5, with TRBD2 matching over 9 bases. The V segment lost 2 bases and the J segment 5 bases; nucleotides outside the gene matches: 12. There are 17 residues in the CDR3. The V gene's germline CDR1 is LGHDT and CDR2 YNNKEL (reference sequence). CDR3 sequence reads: CASSQSGGLLLGETQYF. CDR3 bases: TGTGCCAGCAGCCAAAGCGGGGGGCTCCTTTTGGGGGAGACCCAGTACTTC.

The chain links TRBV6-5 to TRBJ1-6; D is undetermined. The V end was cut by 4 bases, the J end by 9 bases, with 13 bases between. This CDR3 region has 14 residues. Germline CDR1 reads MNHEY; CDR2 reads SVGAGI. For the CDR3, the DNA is TGTGCCAGCAGTTCGACTCGTGGCGGTTCACCCCTCCACTTT. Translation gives CASSSTRGGSPLHF.

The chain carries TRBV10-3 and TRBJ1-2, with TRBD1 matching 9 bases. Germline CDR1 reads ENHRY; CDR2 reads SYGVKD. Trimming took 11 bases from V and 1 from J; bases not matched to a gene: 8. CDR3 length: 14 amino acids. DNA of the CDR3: TGTGCCGGCTCACAGGGGGCCCTTAACTATGGCTACACCTTC. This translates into CAGSQGALNYGYTF.

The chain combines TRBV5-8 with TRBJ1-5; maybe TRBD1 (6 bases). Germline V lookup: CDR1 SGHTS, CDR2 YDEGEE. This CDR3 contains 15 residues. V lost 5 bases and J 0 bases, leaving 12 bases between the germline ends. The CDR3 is CASSLGQHSNQPQHF. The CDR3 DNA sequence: TGTGCCAGCAGTCTCGGACAGCATAGCAATCAGCCCCAGCATTTT. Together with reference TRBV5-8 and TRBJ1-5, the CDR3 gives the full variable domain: EAGVTQSPTHLIKTRGQQATLRCSPISGHTSVYWYQQALGLGLQFLLWYDEGEERNRGNFPPRFSGRQFPNYSSELNVNALELEDSALYLCASSLGQHSNQPQHFGDGTRLSIL.

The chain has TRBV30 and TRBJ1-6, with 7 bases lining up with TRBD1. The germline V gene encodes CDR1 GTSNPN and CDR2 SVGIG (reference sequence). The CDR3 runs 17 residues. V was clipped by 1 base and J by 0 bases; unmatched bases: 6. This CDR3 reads CAWSASGGISYNSPLHF. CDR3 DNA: TGTGCCTGGAGTGCGTCAGGGGGAATCTCCTATAATTCACCCCTCCACTTT.

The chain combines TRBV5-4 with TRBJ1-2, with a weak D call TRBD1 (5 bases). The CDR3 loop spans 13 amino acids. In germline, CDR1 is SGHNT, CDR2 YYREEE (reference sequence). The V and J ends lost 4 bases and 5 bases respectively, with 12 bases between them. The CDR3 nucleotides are TGTGCCAGCAGCCTAGACAGCGAATATGGCTACACCTTC. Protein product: CASSLDSEYGYTF.

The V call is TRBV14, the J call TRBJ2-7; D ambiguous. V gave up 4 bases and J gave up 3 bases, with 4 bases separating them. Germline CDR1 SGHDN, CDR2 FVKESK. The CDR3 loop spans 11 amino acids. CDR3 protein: CASSPFYEQYF. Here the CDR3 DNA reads TGTGCCAGCAGCCCGTTCTACGAGCAGTACTTC.

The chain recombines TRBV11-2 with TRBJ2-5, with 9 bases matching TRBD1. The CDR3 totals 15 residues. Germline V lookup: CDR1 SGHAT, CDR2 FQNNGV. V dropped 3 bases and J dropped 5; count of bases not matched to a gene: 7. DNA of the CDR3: TGTGCCAGCAGCTTTACTACAGGGGGCGTGGAGACCCAGTACTTC. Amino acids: CASSFTTGGVETQYF. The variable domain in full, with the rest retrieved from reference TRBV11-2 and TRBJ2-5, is EAGVAQSPRYKIIEKRQSVAFWCNPISGHATLYWYQQILGQGPKLLIQFQNNGVVDDSQLPKDRFSAERLKGVDSTLKIQPAKLEDSAVYLCASSFTTGGVETQYFGPGTRLLVL.

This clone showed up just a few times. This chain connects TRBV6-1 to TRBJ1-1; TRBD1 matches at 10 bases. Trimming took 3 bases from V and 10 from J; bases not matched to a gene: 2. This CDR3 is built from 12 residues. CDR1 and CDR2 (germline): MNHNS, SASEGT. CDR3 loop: CASSERDRGAFF. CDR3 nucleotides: TGTGCCAGCAGTGAGAGGGACAGGGGAGCTTTCTTT.

CDR3 DNA sequence: TGTGCCAGCAGCTACCCCGGTGAGGTTGGATACAATGAGCAGTTCTTC. It codes for CASSYPGEVGYNEQFF. The chain links TRBV11-1 to TRBJ2-1; D is unresolved. The CDR3 contains 16 residues. The V end lost 4 bases, the J end lost 4 bases, and 17 bases lay between the germline ends. The germline CDR1 and CDR2 sequences are SGHAT and FQDESV (reference sequence).

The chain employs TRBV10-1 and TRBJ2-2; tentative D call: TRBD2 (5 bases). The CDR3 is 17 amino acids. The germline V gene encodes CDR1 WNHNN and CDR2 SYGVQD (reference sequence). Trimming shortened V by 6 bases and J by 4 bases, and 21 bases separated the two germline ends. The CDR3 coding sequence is TGCGCCAGCAGCGCCCCCGGCCGGGGTTCAGGCACCGGGGAGCTGTTTTTT. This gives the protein CASSAPGRGSGTGELFF.

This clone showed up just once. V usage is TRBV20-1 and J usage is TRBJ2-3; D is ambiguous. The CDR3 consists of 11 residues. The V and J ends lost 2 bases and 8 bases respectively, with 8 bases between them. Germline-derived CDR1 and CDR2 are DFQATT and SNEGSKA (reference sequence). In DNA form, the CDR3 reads TGCAGTGCTAGACCCGGGTTTACGCAGTATTTT. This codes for CSARPGFTQYF.

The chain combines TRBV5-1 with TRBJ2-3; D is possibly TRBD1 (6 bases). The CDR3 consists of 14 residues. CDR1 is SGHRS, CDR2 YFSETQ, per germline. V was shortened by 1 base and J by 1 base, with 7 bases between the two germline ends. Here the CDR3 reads CASSLPGGTDTQYF. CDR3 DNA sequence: TGCGCCAGCAGCTTGCCAGGGGGCACAGATACGCAGTATTTT.

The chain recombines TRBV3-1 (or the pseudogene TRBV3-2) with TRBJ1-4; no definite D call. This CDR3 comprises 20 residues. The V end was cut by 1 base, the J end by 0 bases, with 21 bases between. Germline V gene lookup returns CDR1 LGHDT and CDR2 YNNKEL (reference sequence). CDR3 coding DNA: TGTGCCAGCAGCCAAGTGGGCCGGGGAGGCCTCCGCTCAACTAATGAAAAACTGTTTTTT. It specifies CASSQVGRGGLRSTNEKLFF.

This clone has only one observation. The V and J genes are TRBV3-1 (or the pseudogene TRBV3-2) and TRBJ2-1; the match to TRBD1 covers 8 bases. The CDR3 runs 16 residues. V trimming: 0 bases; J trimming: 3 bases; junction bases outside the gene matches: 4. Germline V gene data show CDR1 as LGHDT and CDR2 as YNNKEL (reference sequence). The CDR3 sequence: CASSQDRTGIYNEQFF. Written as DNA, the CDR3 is TGTGCCAGCAGCCAAGATCGGACAGGGATCTACAATGAGCAGTTCTTC.

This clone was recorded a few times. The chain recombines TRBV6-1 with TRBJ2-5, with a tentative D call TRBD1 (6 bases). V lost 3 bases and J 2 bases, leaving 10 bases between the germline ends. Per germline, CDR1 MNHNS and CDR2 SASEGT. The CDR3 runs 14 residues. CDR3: CASSEGTLQETQYF. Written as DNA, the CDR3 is TGTGCCAGCAGTGAGGGGACATTACAAGAGACCCAGTACTTC.

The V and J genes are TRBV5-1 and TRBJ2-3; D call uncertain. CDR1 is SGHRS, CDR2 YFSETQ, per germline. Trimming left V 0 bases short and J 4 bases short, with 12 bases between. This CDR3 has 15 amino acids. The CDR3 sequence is CASSLDLNPADTQYF. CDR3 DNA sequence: TGCGCCAGCAGCTTGGATCTTAATCCGGCAGATACGCAGTATTTT.

CDR3 amino acids: CASSSPTGLNNSPLHF. The CDR3, as DNA: TGTGCCAGCAGCTCCCCGACAGGGCTAAATAATTCACCCCTCCACTTT. The chain has TRBV3-1 (or the pseudogene TRBV3-2) and TRBJ1-6, with 7 bases fitting TRBD1. The ends lost 5 bases at V and 5 bases at J; junction bases unmatched: 9. The CDR3 has 16 residues. Germline CDR1 reads LGHDT; CDR2 reads YNNKEL (reference sequence).